These 21 T cell receptor beta chains came from one sample sequenced in a study of T cells in Graves' hyperthyroidism and ophthalmopathy. Amplification of TCR beta CDR3 regions was performed using RNA transcripts as template. Primed by the HTBI set, a first-round RT-PCR was run on the TCR CDR3. TCRdb re-called the multiplex PCR reads with MiXCR, one entry per CDR3 protein. Of under 400,000 distinct CDR3 sequences listed, roughly 18% were seen once; the top ten hold around 54%. Sequences were obtained from blood. All receptors come from a woman aged 45-60 years with Graves' hyperthyroidism.

This clonotype was seen a few times. The rearrangement uses TRBV30 and TRBJ1-2; a possible D gene is TRBD1 (6 bases). CDR3 size: 12 residues. From germline, CDR1 is GTSNPN and CDR2 SVGIG (reference sequence). Trimming pared 2 bases from V and 7 bases from J, leaving 11 bases between. The CDR3 spells CAWSRQAAGYTF. In DNA, the CDR3 is TGTGCCTGGAGTCGACAGGCGGCTGGCTACACCTTC.

Concerning this clonotype itself: A much larger clone differs from this one at a single base, so this may be a read error. The J gene is TRBJ2-3, the V gene TRBV7-2; no definite D call. CDR1 and CDR2 (germline): SGHTA, FQGNSA. With 4 bases removed from V and 1 base from J, the gap between germline ends came to 6 bases. CDR3 length: 13 residues. This CDR3 is CASSSRGTDTQYF. In DNA, the CDR3 is TGTGCCAGCAGCTCCCGGGGCACAGATACGCAGTATTTT.

This clonotype turned up a few times. The chain carries TRBV6-1 and TRBJ2-7; D unresolved. Germline V CDR1 and CDR2: MNHNS, SASEGT. V lost 5 bases to trimming and J lost 2 bases, with 10 bases between them. This CDR3 contains 13 residues. The chain's CDR3 is CASSYGPTYEQYF. CDR3 bases: TGTGCCAGCAGTTATGGCCCCACCTACGAGCAGTACTTC.

The sample holds a few counts of this clonotype. V is TRBV12-3 or TRBV12-4 and J is TRBJ2-2; D possibly corresponds to TRBD1 (6 bases). This CDR3 is 13 amino acids long. The V end lost 6 bases, the J end lost 1 base, and 6 bases lay between the germline ends. Written as DNA, the CDR3 is TGTGCCAGCAGGGGACAGAACACCGGGGAGCTGTTTTTT. Its translation is CASRGQNTGELFF.

This clonotype was seen a handful of times. At one end, the junction sequence differs from germline, possibly due to a read error. The V gene is TRBV15, the J gene TRBJ2-3, with 10 bases fitting TRBD1. The CDR3 runs to 14 residues. CDR1 is LNHNV and CDR2 is YYDKDF in the germline V gene (reference sequence). The CDR3, as DNA: TGTGCCACCAGCGGAGACAGGGGGCCGGATACGCAGTATTTT. Translating it yields CATSGDRGPDTQYF.

This clonotype has a handful of counts. The chain recombines TRBV7-9 with TRBJ2-5; D possibly corresponds to TRBD1 (6 bases). The V gene's germline CDR1 is SEHNR and CDR2 FQNEAQ (reference sequence). The CDR3 totals 14 residues. Trimming stripped 6 bases from V and 2 bases from J, with 13 bases between. The CDR3 sequence: CASRGPQGQETQYF. The CDR3, as DNA: TGTGCCAGCAGGGGCCCTCAGGGGCAAGAGACCCAGTACTTC. Combining the CDR3 with reference TRBV7-9 and TRBJ2-5 gives the whole variable domain DTGVSQNPRHKITKRGQNVTFRCDPISEHNRLYWYRQTLGQGPEFLTYFQNEAQLEKSRLLSDRFSAERPKGSFSTLEIQRTEQGDSAMYLCASRGPQGQETQYFGPGTRLLVL.

This clonotype has ten or more counts. The V and J genes are TRBV7-9 and TRBJ2-5, with D possibly being TRBD1 or TRBD2 (5 bases each). The CDR3 totals 13 residues. Trimming left V 3 bases short and J 5 bases short, with 10 bases between. The V gene's germline CDR1 is SEHNR and CDR2 FQNEAQ (reference sequence). The CDR3 coding sequence is TGTGCCAGCAGCTTTGGGACCGGGGAGACCCAGTACTTC. Encoded protein: CASSFGTGETQYF.

This clonotype was recorded at least ten times. The chain has TRBV27 and TRBJ2-3; 8 bases are a match to TRBD2. V gave up 10 bases and J gave up 1 base; unmatched junction bases: 13. CDR3 length: 16 residues. Germline-derived CDR1 and CDR2 are MNHEY and SMNVEV (reference sequence). CDR3 coding DNA: TGTGCCACCCTCCCTGCAGCGGGGGCGCGCACAGATACGCAGTATTTT. This encodes CATLPAAGARTDTQYF.

CDR3 sequence reads: CSAGLQGTTEAFF. The CDR3 DNA reads as TGCAGCGCCGGCCTTCAGGGTACCACTGAAGCTTTCTTT. V is TRBV29-1 and J is TRBJ1-1; TRBD1 is a possible D gene (5 bases). V dropped 7 bases and J dropped 4 bases, with 16 bases sitting between them. The CDR3 is made up of 13 amino acids. CDR1 is SQVTM and CDR2 is ANQGSEA in the germline V gene.

The chain carries TRBV19 and TRBJ1-6; perhaps TRBD1 as D (5 bases). Deletions cut 3 bases from V and 7 bases from J, with 13 bases between. The V gene's germline CDR1 is LNHDA and CDR2 SQIVND (reference sequence). The CDR3 has 15 amino acids. CDR3 sequence (DNA): TGTGCCAGTAGTATGGAGGGACTCCCGAATTCACCCCTCCACTTT. Translated, it gives CASSMEGLPNSPLHF.

The V call is TRBV7-9, the J call TRBJ2-2; D ambiguous. This CDR3 comprises 15 residues. The V end lost 5 bases, the J end lost 5 bases, and 15 bases lay between the germline ends. Germline CDR1 reads SEHNR; CDR2 reads FQNEAQ (reference sequence). CDR3 bases: TGTGCCAGCAGCCATACGGACCGGAATACCGGGGAGCTGTTTTTT. Its protein product is CASSHTDRNTGELFF.

The chain combines TRBV12-3 or TRBV12-4 with TRBJ2-7; 10 nucleotides agree with TRBD1. V lost 1 base and J lost 0; bases outside the gene matches: 0. The CDR3 is 15 amino acids. CDR3 residues: CASSLGTGGSYEQYF. DNA for the CDR3: TGTGCCAGCAGTTTAGGGACAGGGGGCTCCTACGAGCAGTACTTC.

This clonotype was found a few times. J is TRBJ2-5 and V is TRBV7-9; tentatively, D is TRBD1 or TRBD2 (5 bases each). Looked up from germline, CDR1 is SEHNR and CDR2 is FQNEAQ (reference sequence). The CDR3 is made up of 17 amino acids. V was trimmed by 5 bases and J by 5 bases, leaving 24 bases between them. The CDR3 loop is CASSPILTGTLHETQYF. The CDR3 nucleotides are TGTGCCAGCAGCCCGATCTTAACCGGGACGCTCCATGAGACCCAGTACTTC. The full variable domain, completed using reference TRBV7-9 and TRBJ2-5, is DTGVSQNPRHKITKRGQNVTFRCDPISEHNRLYWYRQTLGQGPEFLTYFQNEAQLEKSRLLSDRFSAERPKGSFSTLEIQRTEQGDSAMYLCASSPILTGTLHETQYFGPGTRLLVL.

V usage is TRBV30 and J usage is TRBJ2-2; D remains ambiguous. Deletions cut 3 bases from V and 1 base from J, with 3 bases between. Looked up from germline, CDR1 is GTSNPN and CDR2 is SVGIG (reference sequence). This CDR3 is built from 12 residues. CDR3 coding DNA: TGTGCCTGGAGCCAGAACACCGGGGAGCTGTTTTTT. This codes for CAWSQNTGELFF. The variable domain in full, with the rest retrieved from reference TRBV30 and TRBJ2-2, is SQTIHQWPATLVQPVGSPLSLECTVEGTSNPNLYWYRQAAGRGLQLLFYSVGIGQISSEVPQNLSASRPQDRQFILSSKKLLLSDSGFYLCAWSQNTGELFFGEGSRLTVL.

This clonotype has a count of ten or more. CDR3: CASSSPSGGAWEQFF. The CDR3 DNA reads as TGTGCCAGCAGCTCACCTAGCGGGGGGGCTTGGGAGCAGTTCTTC. V and J are TRBV7-9 and TRBJ2-1, with 12 bases lining up with TRBD2. The CDR3 contains 15 residues. J gave up 10 bases and V 4 bases, and 8 bases lay outside the gene matches. Germline loops: CDR1 SEHNR, CDR2 FQNEAQ (reference sequence).

In its sample, this clonotype was seen many times. This chain links TRBV2 with TRBJ1-5; no definite D call. V was clipped by 6 bases and J by 0 bases, with 12 bases between them. This CDR3 has 15 amino acids. The germline CDR1 and CDR2 sequences are SNHLY and FYNNEI. DNA of the CDR3: TGTGCCAGCAGGATACCGGGAAATAGCAATCAGCCCCAGCATTTT. Translating it yields CASRIPGNSNQPQHF.

The sample holds many counts of this clonotype. The rearrangement joins TRBV2 to TRBJ2-2, with TRBD2 as a possible D gene (6 bases). From germline, CDR1 is SNHLY and CDR2 FYNNEI. This CDR3 has 14 residues. The V and J ends lost 7 bases and 0 bases respectively, with 9 bases between them. DNA of the CDR3: TGTGCCAGCAAACGGGAGACGAACACCGGGGAGCTGTTTTTT. Its protein is CASKRETNTGELFF.

This clonotype was counted at least ten times. The chain has TRBV28 and TRBJ2-5, with D possibly TRBD2 on 6 matching bases. Deletions cut 4 bases from V and 12 bases from J, with 18 bases between. Germline V gene sequence: CDR1 MDHEN, CDR2 SYDVKM. The CDR3 is 13 residues long. CDR3 region: CASSSTRAGGEYF. CDR3 nucleotides: TGTGCCAGCAGTTCGACCCGGGCAGGAGGGGAGTACTTC.

This clonotype was seen only a few times. J is TRBJ2-5 and V is TRBV7-8, with TRBD2 identical over 7 bases. The CDR3 is 16 residues long. Germline V gene sequence: CDR1 SGHVS, CDR2 FQNEAQ. V was clipped by 0 bases and J by 1 base; unmatched bases: 5. The CDR3 DNA follows: TGTGCCAGCAGCTTAGCTAACGGGGGGACCCAAGAGACCCAGTACTTC. Translation: CASSLANGGTQETQYF.

Many counts were recorded for this clonotype. The J gene is TRBJ1-1, the V gene TRBV6-1; 8 nucleotides align to TRBD1. Germline CDR1 MNHNS, CDR2 SASEGT. The CDR3 covers 14 residues. Germline trimming cut 5 bases from V and 6 bases from J; bases unmatched to any gene: 8. The CDR3 sequence: CASSNRRGRPEAFF. In DNA form, the CDR3 reads TGTGCCAGCAGTAATCGCAGGGGGCGGCCTGAAGCTTTCTTT.

Note on this clonotype: This may be a read error, as it is one base from a much larger clone. The V call is TRBV5-5, the J call TRBJ2-5; 11 nucleotides agree with TRBD2. The last part of the DNA fits TRBJ2-1 better; the J call may be wrong. CDR1 and CDR2 (germline): SGHKS, YYEKEE (reference sequence). The CDR3 length is 15 residues. The DNA of the CDR3 is TGTGCCAGCAGCTCGACTAGCGGGGACGGTGAGACCCAGTTCTTC. Translation: CASSSTSGDGETQFF.